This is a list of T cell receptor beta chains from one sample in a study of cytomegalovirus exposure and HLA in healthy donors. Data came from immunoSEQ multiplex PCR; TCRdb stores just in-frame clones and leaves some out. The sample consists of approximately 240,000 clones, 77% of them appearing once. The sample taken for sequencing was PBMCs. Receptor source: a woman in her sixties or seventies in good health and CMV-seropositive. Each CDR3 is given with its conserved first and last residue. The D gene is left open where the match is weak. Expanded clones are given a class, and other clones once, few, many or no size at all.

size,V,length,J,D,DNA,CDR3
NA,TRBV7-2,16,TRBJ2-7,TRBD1,TGTGCCAGCAGCCCCAAGACAGGGACCAAATATAAAGAGCAGTACTTC,CASSPKTGTKYKEQYF
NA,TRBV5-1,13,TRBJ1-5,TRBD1,TGCGCCAGCAGCCCGGGACAGGGAGAGCCCCAGCATTTT,CASSPGQGEPQHF
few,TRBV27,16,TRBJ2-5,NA,TGTGCCAGCAAGGGGGGGCGGGCGGCGAAGGGGGAGACCCAGTACTTC,CASKGGRAAKGETQYF
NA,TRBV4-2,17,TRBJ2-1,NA,TGTGCCAGCAGCCAAGAAAGGGGGGGCCTTATAAACAATGAGCAGTTCTTC,CASSQERGGLINNEQFF
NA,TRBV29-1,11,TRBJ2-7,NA,TGCAGCGGCCACAGGGAGGGCGAGCAGTACTTC,CSGHREGEQYF
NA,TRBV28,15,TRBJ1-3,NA,TGTGCCAGCAGTACCACAGGGAGCTCTGGAAACACCATATATTTT,CASSTTGSSGNTIYF
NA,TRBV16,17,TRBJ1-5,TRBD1,TGTGCCAGCAGCCCGTCCGGGACAGGGGGCAGCAATCAGCCCCAGCATTTT,CASSPSGTGGSNQPQHF
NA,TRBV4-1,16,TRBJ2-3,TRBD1,TGCGCCAGCAGCCAAGGGGGGACAGGGGGAGGAGATACGCAGTATTTT,CASSQGGTGGGDTQYF
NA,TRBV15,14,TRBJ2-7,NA,TGTGCCACCAGCAGAGATATGGGCCGCTACGAGCAGTACTTC,CATSRDMGRYEQYF
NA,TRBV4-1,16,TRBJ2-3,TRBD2,TGCGCCAGCAGCCAAGATAGTCGGCTAGCGGGAGATACGCAGTATTTT,CASSQDSRLAGDTQYF
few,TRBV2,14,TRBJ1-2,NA,TGTGCCAGCAGGCGCACCCCTGAGCTCTATGGCTACACCTTC,CASRRTPELYGYTF
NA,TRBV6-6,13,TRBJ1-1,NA,TGTGCCAGCAGTTACTCTCGGGGTACTGAAGCTTTCTTT,CASSYSRGTEAFF
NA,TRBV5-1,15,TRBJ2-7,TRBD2,TGCGCCAGCAGGGTAGCGGGGGGGGGCTCCTACGAGCAGTACTTC,CASRVAGGGSYEQYF
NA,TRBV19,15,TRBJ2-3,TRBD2,TGTGCCAGTAGTCAAGAGCGGGAGGGAACAGATACGCAGTATTTT,CASSQEREGTDTQYF